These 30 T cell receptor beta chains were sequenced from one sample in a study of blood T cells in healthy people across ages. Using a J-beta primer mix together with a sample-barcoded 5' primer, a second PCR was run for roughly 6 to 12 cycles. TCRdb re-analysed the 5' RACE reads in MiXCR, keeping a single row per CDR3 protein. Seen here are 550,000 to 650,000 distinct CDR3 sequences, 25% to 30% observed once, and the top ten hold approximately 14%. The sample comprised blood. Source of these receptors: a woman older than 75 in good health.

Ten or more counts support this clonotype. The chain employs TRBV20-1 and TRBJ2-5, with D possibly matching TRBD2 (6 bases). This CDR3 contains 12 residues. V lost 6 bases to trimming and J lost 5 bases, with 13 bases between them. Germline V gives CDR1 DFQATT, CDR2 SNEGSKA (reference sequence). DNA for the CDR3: TGCAGTGCCTCGGGACTTTTGGAGACCCAGTACTTC. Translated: CSASGLLETQYF.

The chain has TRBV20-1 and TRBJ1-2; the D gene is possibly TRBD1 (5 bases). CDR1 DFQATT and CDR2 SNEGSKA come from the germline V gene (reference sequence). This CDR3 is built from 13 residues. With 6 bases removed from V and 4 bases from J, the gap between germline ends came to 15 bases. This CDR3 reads CSAIKAGSYGYTF. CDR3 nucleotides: TGCAGTGCCATTAAGGCAGGGAGCTATGGCTACACCTTC.

CDR3 in amino acids: CASRAGTSGSVGYF. The CDR3 nucleotides read TGTGCCAGCAGAGCCGGGACTAGCGGTAGCGTCGGGTATTTT. The J gene is TRBJ2-3, the V gene TRBV27; 11 bases are shared with TRBD2. The CDR3 has 14 amino acids. The trim removed 6 bases at V and 14 bases at J, leaving 13 bases unmatched. Germline V CDR1 and CDR2: MNHEY, SMNVEV (reference sequence).

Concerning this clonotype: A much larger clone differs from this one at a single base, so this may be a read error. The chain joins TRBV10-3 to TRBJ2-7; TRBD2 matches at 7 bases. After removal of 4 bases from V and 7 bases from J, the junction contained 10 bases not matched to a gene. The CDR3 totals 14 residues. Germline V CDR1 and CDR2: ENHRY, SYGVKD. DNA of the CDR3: TGTGCCATCAGTGTCGGACTAGAGGAGAATGAGCAGTACTTC. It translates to CAISVGLEENEQYF.

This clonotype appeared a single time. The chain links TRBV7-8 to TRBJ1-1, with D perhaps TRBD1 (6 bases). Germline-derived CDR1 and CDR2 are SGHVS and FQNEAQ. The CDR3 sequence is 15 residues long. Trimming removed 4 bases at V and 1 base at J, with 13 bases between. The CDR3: CASSYSDSPNTEAFF. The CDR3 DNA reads TGTGCCAGCAGCTATTCGGACAGCCCGAACACTGAAGCTTTCTTT.

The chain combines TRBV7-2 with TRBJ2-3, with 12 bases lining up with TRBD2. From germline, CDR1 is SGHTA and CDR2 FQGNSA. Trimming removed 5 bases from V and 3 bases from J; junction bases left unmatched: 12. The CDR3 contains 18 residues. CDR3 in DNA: TGTGCCAGCAGCCCGCGCTCCCTAGCGGGGGGGCGGACAGATACGCAGTATTTT. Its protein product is CASSPRSLAGGRTDTQYF.

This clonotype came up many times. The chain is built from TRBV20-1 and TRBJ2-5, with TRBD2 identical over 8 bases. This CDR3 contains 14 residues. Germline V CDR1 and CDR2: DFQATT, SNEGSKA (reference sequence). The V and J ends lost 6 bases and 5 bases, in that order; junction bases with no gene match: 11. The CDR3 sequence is CSAPQWTSLETQYF. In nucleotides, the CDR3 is TGCAGTGCGCCGCAATGGACTAGCTTGGAGACCCAGTACTTC.

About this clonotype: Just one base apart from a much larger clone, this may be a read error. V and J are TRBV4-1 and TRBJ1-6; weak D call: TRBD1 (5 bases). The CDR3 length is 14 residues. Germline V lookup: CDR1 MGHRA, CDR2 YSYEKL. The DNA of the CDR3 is TGCGCCAGCAGCCAAGGGGACGGGGATTCACCCCCCCACTTT. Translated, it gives CASSQGDGDSPPHF.

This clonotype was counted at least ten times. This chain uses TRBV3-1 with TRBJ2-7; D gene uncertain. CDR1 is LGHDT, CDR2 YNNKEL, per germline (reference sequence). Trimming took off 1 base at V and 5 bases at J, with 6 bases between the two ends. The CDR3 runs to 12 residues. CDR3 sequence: CASSQGANEQYF. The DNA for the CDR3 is TGTGCCAGCAGCCAAGGTGCGAACGAGCAGTACTTC.

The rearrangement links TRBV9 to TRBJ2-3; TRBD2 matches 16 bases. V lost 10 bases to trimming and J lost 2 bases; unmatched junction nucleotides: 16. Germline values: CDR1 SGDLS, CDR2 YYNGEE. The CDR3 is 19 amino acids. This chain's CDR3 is CAGGVLGTSGGGVTDTQYF. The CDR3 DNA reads TGTGCCGGCGGCGTATTGGGGACTAGCGGGGGGGGAGTCACAGATACGCAGTATTTT.

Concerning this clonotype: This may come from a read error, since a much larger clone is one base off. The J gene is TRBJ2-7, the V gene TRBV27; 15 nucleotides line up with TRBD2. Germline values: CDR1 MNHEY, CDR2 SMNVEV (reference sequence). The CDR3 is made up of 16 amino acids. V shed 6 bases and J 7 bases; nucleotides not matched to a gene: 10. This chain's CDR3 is CASSEGLAGGRNEQYF. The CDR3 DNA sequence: TGTGCCAGCAGCGAGGGACTAGCGGGGGGAAGAAATGAGCAGTACTTC.

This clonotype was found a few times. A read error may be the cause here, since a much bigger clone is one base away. In nucleotides, the CDR3 is TGTGCCAGCAGCTTAAATTCCGCGGGGGCCTACAATGAGCAGTACTTC. This sequence encodes CASSLNSAGAYNEQYF. This rearrangement joins TRBV7-3 to TRBJ2-1, with a weak D call TRBD2 (7 bases). The end of the DNA fits TRBJ2-7 better, so the J call may be wrong. The germline CDR1 and CDR2 sequences are SGHTA and FQGTGA. The CDR3 consists of 16 residues.

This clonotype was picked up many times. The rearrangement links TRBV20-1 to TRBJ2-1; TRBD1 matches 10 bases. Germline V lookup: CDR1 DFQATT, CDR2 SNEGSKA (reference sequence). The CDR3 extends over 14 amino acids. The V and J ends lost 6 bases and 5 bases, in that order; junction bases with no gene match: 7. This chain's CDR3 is CSALVGTGDNEQFF. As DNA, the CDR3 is TGCAGTGCCCTGGTTGGGACAGGGGACAATGAGCAGTTCTTC.

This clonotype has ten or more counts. This CDR3 reads CSAARDRAFQFF. DNA for the CDR3: TGCAGCGCCGCCCGGGACAGGGCATTTCAGTTCTTC. The chain has TRBV29-1 and TRBJ2-1, with 9 nucleotides matching TRBD1. The ends lost 7 bases at V and 13 bases at J; junction bases unmatched: 11. The CDR3 extends over 12 amino acids. Germline V gene data show CDR1 as SQVTM and CDR2 as ANQGSEA.

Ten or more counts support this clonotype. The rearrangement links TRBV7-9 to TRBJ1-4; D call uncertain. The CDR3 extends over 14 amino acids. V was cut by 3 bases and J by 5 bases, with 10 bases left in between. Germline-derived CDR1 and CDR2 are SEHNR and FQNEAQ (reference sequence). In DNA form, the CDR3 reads TGTGCCAGCAGCTTCTGGGGTATGAATGAAAAACTGTTTTTT. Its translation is CASSFWGMNEKLFF.

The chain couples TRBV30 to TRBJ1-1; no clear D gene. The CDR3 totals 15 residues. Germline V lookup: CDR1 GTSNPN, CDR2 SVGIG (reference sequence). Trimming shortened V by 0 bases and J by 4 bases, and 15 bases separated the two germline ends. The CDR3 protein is CAWSVWAQRGTEAFF. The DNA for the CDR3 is TGTGCCTGGAGTGTATGGGCGCAACGGGGCACTGAAGCTTTCTTT.

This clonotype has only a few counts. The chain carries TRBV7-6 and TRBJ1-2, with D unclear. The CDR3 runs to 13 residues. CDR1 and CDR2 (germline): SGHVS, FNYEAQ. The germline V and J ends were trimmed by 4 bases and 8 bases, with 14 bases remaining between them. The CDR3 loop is CASSSRPVEGYTF. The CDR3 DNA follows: TGTGCCAGCAGCTCGCGCCCAGTAGAGGGCTACACCTTC.

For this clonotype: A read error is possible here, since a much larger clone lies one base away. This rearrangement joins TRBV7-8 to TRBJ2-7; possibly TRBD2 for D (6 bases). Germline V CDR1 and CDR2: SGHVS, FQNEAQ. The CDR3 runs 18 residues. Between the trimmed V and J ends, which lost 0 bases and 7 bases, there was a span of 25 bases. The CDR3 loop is CASSLAYDSFADYNEQYF. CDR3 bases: TGTGCCAGCAGCTTAGCCTATGACAGCTTCGCGGACTACAATGAGCAGTACTTC.

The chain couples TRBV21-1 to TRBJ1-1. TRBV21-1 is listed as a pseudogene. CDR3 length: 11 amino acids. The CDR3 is CARGPNTEAFF. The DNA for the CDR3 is TGTGCCAGGGGCCCCAACACTGAAGCTTTCTTT.

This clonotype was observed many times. The CDR3 loop is CASRGGKGTDTQYF. For the CDR3, the DNA is TGTGCCAGCAGAGGGGGCAAGGGAACAGATACGCAGTATTTT. The gene calls are TRBV6-1 and TRBJ2-3; 7 nucleotides line up with TRBD1. The germline CDR1 and CDR2 sequences are MNHNS and SASEGT. CDR3 size: 14 residues. Trimming removed 6 bases from V and 3 bases from J; junction bases left unmatched: 6.

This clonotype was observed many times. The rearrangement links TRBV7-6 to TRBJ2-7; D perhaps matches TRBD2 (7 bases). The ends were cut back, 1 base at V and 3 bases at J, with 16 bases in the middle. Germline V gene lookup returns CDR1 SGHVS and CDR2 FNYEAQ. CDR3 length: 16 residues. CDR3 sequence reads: CASSLGGGEGVYEQYF. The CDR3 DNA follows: TGTGCCAGCAGCTTAGGGGGAGGGGAGGGGGTCTACGAGCAGTACTTC. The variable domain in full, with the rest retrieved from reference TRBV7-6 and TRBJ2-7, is GAGVSQSPRYKVTKRGQDVALRCDPISGHVSLYWYRQALGQGPEFLTYFNYEAQQDKSGLPNDRFSAERPEGSISTLTIQRTEQRDSAMYRCASSLGGGEGVYEQYFGPGTRLTVT.

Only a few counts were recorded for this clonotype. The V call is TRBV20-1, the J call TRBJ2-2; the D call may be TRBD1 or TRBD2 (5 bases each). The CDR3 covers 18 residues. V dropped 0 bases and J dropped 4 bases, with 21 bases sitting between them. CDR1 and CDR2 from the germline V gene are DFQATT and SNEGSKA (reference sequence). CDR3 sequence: CSAREGRGPQRTTGELFF. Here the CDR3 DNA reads TGCAGTGCTAGAGAGGGTAGGGGACCGCAGAGGACCACCGGGGAGCTGTTTTTT.

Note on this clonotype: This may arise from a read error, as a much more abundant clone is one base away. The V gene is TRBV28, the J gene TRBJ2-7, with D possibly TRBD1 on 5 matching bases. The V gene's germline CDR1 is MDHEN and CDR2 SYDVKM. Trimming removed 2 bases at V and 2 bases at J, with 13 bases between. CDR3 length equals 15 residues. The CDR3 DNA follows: TGTGCCAGCAGTTTAGGGCCAGGGTATCCCTACGAGCAGTACTTC. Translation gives CASSLGPGYPYEQYF.

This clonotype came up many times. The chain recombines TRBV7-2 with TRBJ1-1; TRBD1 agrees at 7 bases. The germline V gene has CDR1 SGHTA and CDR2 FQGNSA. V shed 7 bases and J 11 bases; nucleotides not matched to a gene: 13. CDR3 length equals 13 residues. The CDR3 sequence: CASTTSTGTGAFF. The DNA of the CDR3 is TGTGCCAGCACCACCTCGACAGGGACGGGGGCTTTCTTT.

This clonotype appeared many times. The CDR3 is CASSLEHGHEQFF. DNA of the CDR3: TGTGCCAGCAGTTTGGAACATGGGCATGAGCAGTTCTTC. The rearrangement links TRBV27 to TRBJ2-1; D gene unclear. The CDR3 totals 13 residues. Germline V CDR1 and CDR2: MNHEY, SMNVEV (reference sequence). With 3 bases removed from V and 8 bases from J, the gap between germline ends came to 11 bases.

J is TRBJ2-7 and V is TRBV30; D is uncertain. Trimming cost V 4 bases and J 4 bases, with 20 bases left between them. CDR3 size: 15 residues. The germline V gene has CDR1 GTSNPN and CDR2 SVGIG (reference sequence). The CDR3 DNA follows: TGTGCCTGGACGGGCGAAACGAGTTCAGCTTACGAGCAGTACTTC. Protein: CAWTGETSSAYEQYF.

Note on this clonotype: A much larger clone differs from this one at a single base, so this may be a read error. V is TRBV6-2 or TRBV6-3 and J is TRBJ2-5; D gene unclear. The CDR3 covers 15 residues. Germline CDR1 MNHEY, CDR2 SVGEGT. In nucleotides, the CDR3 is TGTACCAGCAGTTCGGCAGGTTCCTTACAAGAGACCCAGTACTTC. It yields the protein CTSSSAGSLQETQYF.

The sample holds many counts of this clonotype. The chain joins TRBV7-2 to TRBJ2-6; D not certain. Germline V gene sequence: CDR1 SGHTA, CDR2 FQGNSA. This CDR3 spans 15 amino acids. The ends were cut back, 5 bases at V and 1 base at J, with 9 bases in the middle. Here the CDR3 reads CASSPLGSGANVLTF. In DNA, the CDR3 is TGTGCCAGCAGCCCGTTAGGGTCTGGGGCCAACGTCCTGACTTTC.

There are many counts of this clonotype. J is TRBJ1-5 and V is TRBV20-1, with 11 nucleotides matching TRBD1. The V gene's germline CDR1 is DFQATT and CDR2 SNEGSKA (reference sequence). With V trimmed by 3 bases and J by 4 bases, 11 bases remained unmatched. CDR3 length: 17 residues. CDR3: CSASGWTGGNRNQPQHF. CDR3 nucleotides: TGCAGTGCTAGCGGTTGGACAGGGGGCAACAGAAATCAGCCCCAGCATTTT.

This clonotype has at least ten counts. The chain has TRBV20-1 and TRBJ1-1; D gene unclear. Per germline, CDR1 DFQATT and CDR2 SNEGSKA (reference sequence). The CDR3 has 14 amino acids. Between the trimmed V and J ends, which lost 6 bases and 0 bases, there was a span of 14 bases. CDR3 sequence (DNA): TGCAGTGCCCCCCCGTTGGCTATGAACACTGAAGCTTTCTTT. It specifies CSAPPLAMNTEAFF.